Presented here are 10 T cell receptor beta chains from one specimen sequenced in a study of T cell responses to AZD1222 COVID-19 vaccine. The repertoire was sequenced with immunoSEQ multiplex PCR; TCRdb's copy has only in-frame clones and lacks some. The sample yields about 140,000 clones, over 75% seen once. Here the sequenced sample was peripheral blood, taken on day 0 of AZD1222 vaccination. The receptors were sampled from an adult in good health.

The J gene is TRBJ2-6, the V gene TRBV18; D unresolved. The CDR3 spans 16 residues. Germline loops: CDR1 KGHSH, CDR2 LQKENI. V was trimmed by 1 base and J by 4 bases, leaving 11 bases between them. Here the CDR3 reads CASSPLTPVGANVLTF. The CDR3 coding sequence is TGTGCCAGCTCACCACTCACGCCCGTCGGGGCCAACGTCCTGACTTTC.

This clone appeared a single time. This sequence joins TRBV5-4 and TRBJ1-4; D remains unclear. CDR3 length equals 14 residues. Germline V gene lookup returns CDR1 SGHNT and CDR2 YYREEE (reference sequence). V was pared by 2 bases and J by 7 bases, with 12 bases between. Here the CDR3 DNA reads TGTGCCAGCAGCTTATATCGGACCAGTGAAAAACTGTTTTTT. This gives the protein CASSLYRTSEKLFF.

The rearrangement links TRBV19 to TRBJ1-1, with 7 bases that match TRBD1. CDR1 and CDR2 from the germline V gene are LNHDA and SQIVND (reference sequence). CDR3 length: 14 residues. The V and J ends lost 3 bases and 5 bases, in that order; junction bases with no gene match: 6. CDR3 sequence (DNA): TGTGCCAGTAGTATTCCGACAGGGAGAACTGAAGCTTTCTTT. Its translation: CASSIPTGRTEAFF.

The chain joins TRBV28 to TRBJ2-5; 7 bases are a match to TRBD2. V dropped 6 bases and J dropped 7; count of bases not matched to a gene: 14. The CDR3 contains 15 residues. CDR1 is MDHEN, CDR2 SYDVKM, per germline. The CDR3 DNA is TGTGCCAGCAGGAGCCCGAGAAGGACGGGGGGGACCCAGTACTTC. Protein sequence: CASRSPRRTGGTQYF.

The V call is TRBV29-1, the J call TRBJ1-5; the D gene is possibly TRBD1 (5 bases). Deletions cut 0 bases from V and 5 bases from J, with 8 bases between. This CDR3 contains 13 residues. CDR1 and CDR2 (germline): SQVTM, ANQGSEA. The CDR3 loop is CSVEEGGDQPQHF. CDR3 nucleotide sequence: TGCAGCGTTGAAGAGGGAGGGGATCAGCCCCAGCATTTT.

The chain couples TRBV5-6 to TRBJ2-3; 12 positions agree with TRBD2. The ends lost 4 bases at V and 9 bases at J; junction bases unmatched: 18. Germline loops: CDR1 SGHDT, CDR2 YYEEEE. The CDR3 is 18 residues long. The CDR3 is CASSVASGGGSQVRTQYF. The CDR3 DNA reads TGTGCCAGCAGCGTGGCTAGCGGGGGGGGCTCCCAGGTGCGGACGCAGTATTTT.

This clone turned up a few times. The chain couples TRBV11-3 to TRBJ2-7; possible D gene TRBD2, 6 bases. CDR3 length equals 16 residues. Between the trimmed V and J ends, which lost 2 bases and 7 bases, there was a span of 21 bases. Per the germline V gene, CDR1 is SGHNT and CDR2 is YENEEA. CDR3 DNA: TGTGCCAGCAGCTTATTCCCAGAACTAGCCTTCTGGGAGCAGTACTTC. This encodes CASSLFPELAFWEQYF.

CDR3: CASSLGSVNYGYTF. DNA of the CDR3: TGTGCCAGCAGCTTAGGATCCGTGAACTATGGCTACACCTTC. This chain uses TRBV7-8 with TRBJ1-2, with D unresolved. The CDR3 has 14 amino acids. Trimming stripped 1 base from V and 2 bases from J, with 8 bases between. Germline V gene data show CDR1 as SGHVS and CDR2 as FQNEAQ.

The chain combines TRBV2 with TRBJ1-5; D is unresolved. Germline assignment: CDR1 SNHLY and CDR2 FYNNEI. The CDR3 runs to 14 residues. Trimming removed 4 bases at V and 8 bases at J, with 15 bases between. As DNA, the CDR3 is TGTGCCAGCAGTGTTCGCAGGCATGCGGAGCCCCAGCATTTT. Its protein is CASSVRRHAEPQHF.

This clone was seen a handful of times. V gene TRBV6-5 combines with J gene TRBJ1-6, with a possible D match to TRBD1 (5 bases). In germline, CDR1 is MNHEY, CDR2 SVGAGI. This CDR3 spans 12 amino acids. V gave up 6 bases and J gave up 7 bases, with 7 bases separating them. CDR3 coding DNA: TGTGCCAGCAGGCGGGGGAATTCACCCCTCCACTTT. This encodes CASRRGNSPLHF.